This is a list of T cell receptor beta chains from one sample in a study of beta chain features in type 1 diabetes. The protocol was immunoSEQ multiplex PCR, while the TCRdb copy is restricted to in-frame clones and leaves out a portion. The sample records around 160,000 clones, around 50% being singletons. Sequenced sample: Tregs from blood. Receptors were obtained from a man aged 18 to 30 in good health. Both conserved end residues are part of each CDR3. The D gene is left open where the match is weak. Not all rows give a size; the values are once, few, many and, for expanded clones, a class.

>NA|TRBJ1-1|TRBV7-8|NA
CASSLVEQRNTEAFF
TGTGCCAGCAGCTTAGTTGAACAAAGGAACACTGAAGCTTTCTTT
>NA|TRBJ1-6|TRBV2|NA
CASSEESRTPLHF
TGTGCCAGCAGTGAAGAATCTAGGACACCCCTCCACTTT
>few|TRBJ2-6|TRBV30|NA
CAWSRGGIPSGANVLTF
TGTGCCTGGAGCAGGGGTGGAATTCCCTCTGGGGCCAACGTCCTGACTTTC
>NA|TRBJ2-7|TRBV6-6|TRBD2
CASSYGGGARYYEQYF
TGTGCCAGCAGTTACGGCGGGGGGGCTCGGTACTACGAGCAGTACTTC
>NA|TRBJ1-1|TRBV6-5|NA
CASSYRGLNTEAFF
TGTGCCAGCAGTTACAGGGGCCTGAACACTGAAGCTTTCTTT
>NA|TRBJ1-2|TRBV7-9|NA
CASSIGQTFNYGYTF
TGTGCCAGCAGCATCGGACAGACCTTTAACTATGGCTACACCTTC
>NA|TRBJ1-1|TRBV30|NA
CAWNRGMLKNTEAFF
TGTGCCTGGAATCGCGGGATGTTAAAGAACACTGAAGCTTTCTTT
>few|TRBJ2-3|TRBV28|NA
CASDRLGLTDTQYF
TGTGCCTCGGATCGGCTGGGACTCACAGATACGCAGTATTTT
>once|TRBJ1-4|TRBV28|NA
CASRIRHATNEKLFF
TGTGCCAGCAGGATAAGACATGCAACTAATGAAAAACTGTTTTTT
>NA|TRBJ2-1|TRBV28|TRBD2
CASISPGLAGYEQFF
TGTGCCAGCATTTCTCCGGGACTAGCGGGATATGAGCAGTTCTTC
>NA|TRBJ1-2|TRBV5-4|NA
CASRFDRDYGYTF
TGTGCCAGCAGATTCGACAGAGACTATGGCTACACCTTC
>few|TRBJ2-3|TRBV12-2|NA
CASRLASPSGRGTDTQYF
TGTGCAAGTCGCTTAGCGAGCCCTAGCGGGAGAGGGACAGATACGCAGTATTTT
>NA|TRBJ2-3|TRBV6-5|NA
CASSYSWTATDTQYF
TGTGCCAGCAGTTACTCATGGACAGCCACAGATACGCAGTATTTT
>NA|TRBJ2-3|TRBV11-2|TRBD2
CASSRPSGGADTQYF
TGTGCCAGCAGCCGTCCAAGCGGGGGGGCCGATACGCAGTATTTT
>NA|TRBJ2-7|TRBV5-1|NA
CASSLGLGYEQYF
TGCGCCAGCAGCTTGGGACTCGGCTACGAGCAGTACTTC
>NA|TRBJ2-1|TRBV18|NA
CASSPSSGSSYNEQFF
TGTGCCAGCTCACCTTCTTCCGGGAGCTCCTACAATGAGCAGTTCTTC
>NA|TRBJ2-1|TRBV10-3|TRBD1
CAISPGQAYNEQFF
TGTGCCATCAGTCCGGGACAGGCCTACAATGAGCAGTTCTTC
>once|TRBJ2-5|TRBV5-6|TRBD1
CASSWGQGLGETQYF
TGTGCCAGCAGCTGGGGACAGGGGCTGGGGGAGACCCAGTACTTC
>NA|TRBJ2-1|TRBV6-5|NA
CATAPVRSSYNEQFF
TGTGCCACCGCCCCCGTCCGGAGCTCCTACAATGAGCAGTTCTTC
>NA|TRBJ2-1|TRBV5-5|TRBD2
CASSHGAGGPDQFF
TGTGCCAGCAGCCATGGAGCGGGGGGGCCAGACCAGTTCTTC
>NA|TRBJ1-1|TRBV29-1|TRBD1
CSGTGQGVPEAFF
TGCAGCGGGACAGGACAGGGGGTCCCTGAAGCTTTCTTT
>few|TRBJ2-7|TRBV7-2|TRBD2
CASSLTGTSGGRGYEQYF
TGTGCCAGCAGCCTAACTGGGACTAGCGGGGGCCGGGGTTACGAGCAGTACTTC
>few|TRBJ2-7|TRBV10-3|NA
CAISAVVRRTLEQYF
TGTGCCATCAGTGCCGTGGTCCGGAGGACCCTCGAGCAGTACTTC
>few|TRBJ1-1|TRBV27|TRBD1
CASSLSWDRTMNTEAFF
TGTGCCAGCAGTTTATCTTGGGACAGGACTATGAACACTGAAGCTTTCTTT
>NA|TRBJ1-2|TRBV7-9|NA
CASSFTSDSNYGYTF
TGTGCCAGCAGCTTTACGAGTGACAGCAACTATGGCTACACCTTC
>NA|TRBJ2-7|TRBV10-3|TRBD1
CAISGGQGSYEQYF
TGTGCCATCAGCGGGGGACAGGGATCCTACGAGCAGTACTTT
>few|TRBJ2-7|TRBV7-2|TRBD1
CASSLSFGTGYYEQYF
TGTGCCAGCAGCCTTTCCTTTGGGACAGGGTACTACGAGCAGTACTTC
>NA|TRBJ2-7|TRBV7-8|TRBD1
CASSPWTGVSYEQYF
TGTGCCAGCAGCCCTTGGACAGGGGTCTCCTACGAGCAGTACTTC
>NA|TRBJ2-7|TRBV28|TRBD2
CASSIPTSGSDYEQYF
TGTGCCAGCAGTATCCCCACTAGCGGGTCCGACTACGAGCAGTACTTC
>few|TRBJ2-6|TRBV19|NA
CASNRGSGANVLTF
TGTGCCAGTAATAGGGGCTCTGGGGCCAACGTCCTGACTTTC
>few|TRBJ1-1|TRBV4-2|NA
CASSAVNTEAFF
TGTGCCAGCAGCGCAGTGAACACTGAAGCTTTCTTT
>NA|TRBJ2-3|TRBV9|NA
CASSVWRDRITDTQYF
TGTGCCAGCAGCGTATGGAGGGATCGAATCACAGATACGCAGTATTTT
>NA|TRBJ1-5|TRBV2|NA
CASSASGNQPQHF
TGTGCCAGCAGTGCCTCGGGAAATCAGCCCCAGCATTTT
>few|TRBJ2-7|TRBV25-1|NA
CASSDSIGSGLEQYF
TGTGCCAGCAGTGATTCGATAGGCAGCGGGCTGGAGCAGTACTTC
>NA|TRBJ2-7|TRBV28|NA
CASSLGGVAFYEQYF
TGTGCCAGCAGTTTAGGCGGGGTAGCCTTCTACGAGCAGTACTTC
>NA|TRBJ2-7|TRBV14|TRBD2
CASSKAGTYEQYF
TGTGCCAGCTCCAAAGCGGGGACCTACGAGCAGTACTTC
>once|TRBJ2-1|TRBV9|NA
CASSVGTEFYNEQFF
TGTGCCAGCAGCGTAGGGACAGAGTTCTACAATGAGCAGTTCTTC
>NA|TRBJ2-1|TRBV7-9|TRBD1
CASSLRRQGNNEQFF
TGTGCCAGCAGCTTAAGGCGACAGGGTAACAATGAGCAGTTCTTC
>NA|TRBJ2-3|TRBV7-6|NA
CASSLSRDTDTQYF
TGTGCCAGCAGCTTATCTCGGGACACAGATACGCAGTATTTT
>few|TRBJ1-2|TRBV19|NA
CASSIVLDSNYGYTF
TGTGCCAGTAGTATAGTCCTTGACAGTAACTATGGCTACACCTTC
>few|TRBJ2-3|TRBV4-3|NA
CASSQGPGIGLTDTQYF
TGCGCCAGCAGCCAAGGTCCGGGAATAGGGCTTACAGATACGCAGTATTTT
>NA|TRBJ1-2|TRBV5-1|NA
CASRKGNNYGYTF
TGCGCCAGCAGGAAGGGGAATAACTATGGCTACACCTTC
>once|TRBJ1-2|TRBV28|NA
CASFNFNYGYTF
TGTGCCAGTTTCAATTTTAACTATGGCTACACCTTC
>NA|TRBJ1-4|TRBV29-1|TRBD1
CSACRQGVNEKLFF
TGCAGCGCCTGCCGACAGGGAGTTAATGAAAAACTGTTTTTT
>NA|TRBJ1-4|TRBV18|TRBD1
CASSPATGEDEKLFF
TGTGCCAGCTCACCAGCGACAGGGGAAGATGAAAAACTGTTTTTT
>few|TRBJ2-5|TRBV18|TRBD1
CASSPRSGGQETQYF
TGTGCCAGCTCACCACGATCAGGGGGCCAAGAGACCCAGTACTTC
>few|TRBJ2-5|TRBV6-1|NA
CASWGRLGETQYF
TGTGCCAGCTGGGGCAGGCTCGGAGAGACCCAGTACTTC
>few|TRBJ2-7|TRBV7-9|NA
CASSLRYEQYF
TGTGCCAGCAGCCTGCGCTACGAGCAGTACTTC
>NA|TRBJ1-1|TRBV9|NA
CASTRGLNTEAFF
TGTGCCAGCACTAGGGGTTTGAACACTGAAGCTTTCTTT
>NA|TRBJ1-1|TRBV5-1|NA
CASSVAVNTEAFF
TGCGCCAGCAGCGTTGCGGTCAACACTGAAGCTTTCTTT
>NA|TRBJ1-1|TRBV4-3|NA
CASSQQGRVTSEAFF
TGCGCCAGCAGCCAACAGGGTCGGGTTACTTCTGAAGCTTTCTTT
>few|TRBJ2-6|TRBV7-7|NA
CASSLGADSGANVLTF
TGTGCCAGCAGCCTTGGGGCAGACTCTGGGGCCAACGTCCTGACTTTC
>once|TRBJ1-1|TRBV5-1|NA
CASSAGQPNTEAFF
TGCGCCAGCAGCGCCGGACAGCCAAACACTGAAGCTTTCTTT
>NA|TRBJ1-6|TRBV7-9|TRBD1
CASSYGTGRNSPLHF
TGTGCCAGCAGCTACGGGACAGGGCGTAATTCACCCCTCCACTTT